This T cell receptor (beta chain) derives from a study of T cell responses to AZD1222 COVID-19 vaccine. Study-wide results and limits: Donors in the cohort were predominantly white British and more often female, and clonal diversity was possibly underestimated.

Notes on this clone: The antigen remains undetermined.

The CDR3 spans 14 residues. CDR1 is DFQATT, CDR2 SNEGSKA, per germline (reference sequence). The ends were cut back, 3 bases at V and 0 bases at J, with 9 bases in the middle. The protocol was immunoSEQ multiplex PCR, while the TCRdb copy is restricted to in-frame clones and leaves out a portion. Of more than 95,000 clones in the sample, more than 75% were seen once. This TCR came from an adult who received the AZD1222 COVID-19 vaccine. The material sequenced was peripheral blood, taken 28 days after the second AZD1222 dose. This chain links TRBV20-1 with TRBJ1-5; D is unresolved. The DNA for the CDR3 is TGCAGTGCTAGTTCCCAAATTAGCAATCAGCCCCAGCATTTT. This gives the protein CSASSQISNQPQHF.